This T cell receptor (beta chain) comes out of a study of shared clonotypes between healthy human individuals. V was clipped by 0 bases and J by 1 base, with 13 bases between them. This CDR3 is built from 17 residues. The germline CDR1 and CDR2 sequences are SGHNT and YYREEE (reference sequence). Data came from immunoSEQ multiplex PCR; TCRdb stores just in-frame clones and leaves some out. The sample lists roughly 640,000 clones, approximately 74% occurring once. The source material was memory CD4+ T cells sorted from blood. As to subset: CD45RA-negative fraction. V and J are TRBV5-4 and TRBJ2-2, with D perhaps matching TRBD2 (6 bases). The sequence came from a woman in her twenties or thirties in good health. The CDR3 region has the DNA TGTGCCAGCAGCTTGGAAGTCGGGAGCATGAACACCGGGGAGCTGTTTTTT. This sequence encodes CASSLEVGSMNTGELFF.